This entry concerns a single TCR beta chain. Its antigen is not yet known. There are no base qualities to consult, and no much larger clone falls within one base. TCRbeta CDR3 regions were amplified from genomic DNA by means of the immunoSEQ Assay, a bias-controlled multiplex PCR. In the original analysis: The number of nucleated cells in each sample was estimated by amplification of reference gene primers within the assay. Sequence reads were collapsed and filtered to measure the absolute abundance of every unique TCRbeta CDR3 rearrangement. Productive Simpson clonality was computed per sample as the square root of Simpson's diversity index over productive rearrangements. The source is immuneACCESS, and TCRdb retained only in-frame sequences with V and J called. Part of the clones is not carried over; for the studies checked, unresolved V genes explain less than half of this, and the remainder is unexplained. That table gives V, J and clone size, and the DNA gave D and trimming. Across this sample there are some 66,000 clones, with approximately 82% seen only once. Clones ranked in the top ten supply less than 8.5% of the sample.

The source of the sample is a study of blood T cell repertoires in COVID-19 (dated by TCRdb to between 2020 and 2021). For the study in its entirety: Samples from collaborators originated in the United States, Italy and Spain and spanned both the acute and convalescent phases of COVID-19. HLA class I and class II types, where available, came from metadata supplied by the sample provider rather than from assay-based typing. The material from the prospective study consisted of cDNA or gDNA derived from T cells, B-cell-depleted T cells, or PBMCs. Deeply sampled blood TCRbeta repertoires from subjects exposed to, actively infected with, or recovered from COVID-19 were included in the dataset. A de-identified subject ID, COVID-19 status, age in years and sex were almost always included in the sample metadata. Samples came from the ongoing ImmuneRACE study (first 160 participants) plus 1,254 subjects from 6 global collaborators. The repertoires were released in a freely available public database meant as a resource for research on the immune response to SARS-CoV-2. What the research found in general, with its limitations: The quantity of clinical and demographic metadata differed by source and by participant and was supplied without curation.

V loses 0 bases of germline sequence and J loses 5 bases, and the interval between the two ends is 7 bases. Taken from cysteine to phenylalanine, the CDR3 has 13 residues. Of the read, only the CDR3 DNA is kept; its 39 bases are in frame from base 1. CDR1 and CDR2 were assigned from the germline V gene as SGHTA and FQGNSA. Collaborating institutions collected whole blood in K2EDTA tubes following their own protocols. For TCRbeta analysis, collaborator samples were shipped as frozen whole blood, as isolated PBMCs, or as DNA extracted from either sample type. Sequenced: peripheral blood. The chain is encoded by TRBV7-2 joined to TRBJ2-5, with a weak D call of TRBD2 (5 bases match). The TCR was taken from a man in his 60s with acute or convalescent COVID-19. The DNA sequence is given as TGTGCCAGCAGCTTAGCAGGGAGCGAGACCCAGTACTTC. The resulting protein is CASSLAGSETQYF.